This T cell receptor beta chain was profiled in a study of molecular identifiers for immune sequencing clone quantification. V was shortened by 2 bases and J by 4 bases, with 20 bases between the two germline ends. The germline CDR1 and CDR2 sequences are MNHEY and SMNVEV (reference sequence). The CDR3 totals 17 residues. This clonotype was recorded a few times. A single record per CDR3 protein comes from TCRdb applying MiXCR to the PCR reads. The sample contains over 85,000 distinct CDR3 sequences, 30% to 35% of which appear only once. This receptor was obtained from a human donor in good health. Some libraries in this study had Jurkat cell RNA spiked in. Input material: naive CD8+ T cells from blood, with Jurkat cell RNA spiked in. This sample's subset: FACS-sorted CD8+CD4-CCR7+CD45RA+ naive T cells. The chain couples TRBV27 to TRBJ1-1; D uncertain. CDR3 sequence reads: CASSLRVPAGGGTEAFF. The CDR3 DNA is TGTGCCAGCAGTTTAAGGGTTCCGGCAGGCGGAGGCACTGAAGCTTTCTTT.